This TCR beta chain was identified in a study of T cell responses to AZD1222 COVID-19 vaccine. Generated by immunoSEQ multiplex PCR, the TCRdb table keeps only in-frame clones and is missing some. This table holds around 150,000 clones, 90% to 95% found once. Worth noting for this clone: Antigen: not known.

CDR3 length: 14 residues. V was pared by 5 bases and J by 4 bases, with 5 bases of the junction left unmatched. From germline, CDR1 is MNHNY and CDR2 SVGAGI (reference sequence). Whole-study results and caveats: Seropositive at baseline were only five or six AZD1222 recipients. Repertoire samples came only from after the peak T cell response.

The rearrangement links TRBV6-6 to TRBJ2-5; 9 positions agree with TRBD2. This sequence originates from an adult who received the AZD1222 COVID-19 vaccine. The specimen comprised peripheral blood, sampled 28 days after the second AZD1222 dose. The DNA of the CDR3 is TGTGCCAGCAGTCGGCCGGGACTAGCAGAGACCCAGTACTTC. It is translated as CASSRPGLAETQYF.